The 24 T cell receptor beta chains in this list originate from one sample, sequenced in a study of OX40 agonist ivuxolimab in advanced cancers. Only in-frame clones appear in the TCRdb table, and some are missing; sequencing was by immunoSEQ multiplex PCR. The data show some 51,000 clones, roughly 90% seen once. The specimen was CD4+ or CD8+ T cells sorted from blood, collected in a trial of the OX40 agonist ivuxolimab. All receptors derive from an adult with an advanced solid tumor such as melanoma, head and neck, liver or kidney cancer.

The chain employs TRBV28 and TRBJ2-7, with 8 bases identical to TRBD1. The germline gives CDR1 MDHEN, CDR2 SYDVKM. The CDR3 consists of 16 residues. Trimming took 1 base from V and 3 from J; bases not matched to a gene: 8. CDR3 DNA sequence: TGTGCCAGCAGTTTATTTACCGGGACAGGAGACTACGAGCAGTACTTC. Translation: CASSLFTGTGDYEQYF.

The chain links TRBV7-7 to TRBJ2-2, with TRBD1 identical over 9 bases. V was pared by 5 bases and J by 5 bases, with 6 bases of the junction left unmatched. In germline, CDR1 is SSHAT, CDR2 FNYEAQ (reference sequence). The CDR3 totals 15 residues. As DNA, the CDR3 is TGTGCCAGCAGCCCGGGACAGGGAGGGACCGGGGAGCTGTTTTTT. As protein: CASSPGQGGTGELFF.

CDR3 residues: CALLTNGQGPYEQYF. CDR3 DNA sequence: TGTGCACTTCTAACAAACGGGCAGGGGCCCTACGAGCAGTACTTC. The V gene is TRBV21-1, the J gene TRBJ2-7; no DNA check was done on the table's D call, TRBD1. TRBV21-1 is shown as a pseudogene. This CDR3 spans 15 amino acids.

The rearrangement links TRBV9 to TRBJ2-1; the match to TRBD2 covers 12 bases. Per the germline V gene, CDR1 is SGDLS and CDR2 is YYNGEE. The CDR3 is 16 residues long. The trim removed 3 bases at V and 8 bases at J, leaving 9 bases unmatched. The CDR3 reads CASSEPLAGGPDEQFF. The CDR3 DNA sequence: TGTGCCAGCAGCGAGCCCCTAGCGGGGGGGCCCGATGAGCAGTTCTTC.

The chain uses TRBV4-1 and TRBJ2-5; D unclear. Trimming pared 4 bases from V and 5 bases from J, leaving 8 bases between. Germline V CDR1 and CDR2: MGHRA, YSYEKL. The CDR3 is 12 residues long. The chain's CDR3 is CASSPDEETQYF. The CDR3 DNA reads TGCGCCAGCAGCCCTGACGAGGAGACCCAGTACTTC.

The chain employs TRBV4-2 and TRBJ2-7; D possibly corresponds to TRBD2 (5 bases). The CDR3 is made up of 13 amino acids. Germline assignment: CDR1 LGHNA and CDR2 YNFKEQ. Between the trimmed V and J ends, which lost 4 bases and 5 bases, there was a span of 12 bases. The CDR3 loop reads CASSPPPGDEQYF. CDR3 DNA sequence: TGTGCCAGCAGCCCGCCGCCCGGGGACGAGCAGTACTTC.

The chain has TRBV5-1 and TRBJ1-2, with D hard to call. Between the trimmed V and J ends, which lost 6 bases and 3 bases, there was a span of 6 bases. CDR1 is SGHRS and CDR2 is YFSETQ in the germline V gene. The CDR3 loop spans 11 amino acids. Here the CDR3 DNA reads TGCGCCAGCACAGATCACTATGGCTACACCTTC. This encodes CASTDHYGYTF.

The chain is built from TRBV25-1 and TRBJ1-2, with TRBD1 matching over 7 bases. This CDR3 is built from 14 residues. Germline values: CDR1 MGHDK, CDR2 SYGVNS. J was trimmed by 8 bases and V by 0 bases; bases with no gene match: 6. The CDR3 is CASSEYVRGPGYTF. CDR3 sequence (DNA): TGTGCCAGCAGTGAATATGTGAGGGGGCCCGGCTACACCTTC.

J is TRBJ2-3 and V is TRBV5-6; perhaps TRBD1 as D (5 bases). The CDR3 spans 15 residues. Germline values: CDR1 SGHDT, CDR2 YYEEEE. The ends were cut back, 7 bases at V and 0 bases at J, with 15 bases in the middle. The CDR3 reads CASGWWGGSTDTQYF. CDR3 DNA sequence: TGTGCCAGCGGATGGTGGGGCGGAAGCACAGATACGCAGTATTTT.

The CDR3 protein is CASTQRLDQNTGELFF. For the CDR3, the DNA is TGTGCCAGCACCCAAAGGTTGGACCAGAACACCGGGGAGCTGTTTTTT. J is TRBJ2-2 and V is TRBV28, with unresolved D. The germline CDR1 and CDR2 sequences are MDHEN and SYDVKM. This CDR3 is 16 amino acids long. V lost 7 bases and J lost 1, with 16 bases in between. The entire variable domain, with the rest obtained from reference TRBV28 and TRBJ2-2, is as follows: DVKVTQSSRYLVKRTGEKVFLECVQDMDHENMFWYRQDPGLGLRLIYFSYDVKMKEKGDIPEGYSVSREKKERFSLILESASTNQTSMYLCASTQRLDQNTGELFFGEGSRLTVL.

The V gene is TRBV27, the J gene TRBJ1-5; possibly TRBD1 for D (6 bases). CDR3 length equals 15 residues. The V end lost 4 bases, the J end lost 7 bases, and 17 bases lay between the germline ends. CDR1 and CDR2 (germline): MNHEY, SMNVEV (reference sequence). The CDR3 bases are TGTGCCAGCAGTTCGGGGGCAGGGTCGTTCCAGCCCCAGCATTTT. This codes for CASSSGAGSFQPQHF.

V usage is TRBV13 and J usage is TRBJ2-7; no reliable D call. V was trimmed by 3 bases and J by 0 bases, leaving 3 bases between them. This CDR3 has 12 amino acids. Germline CDR1 is PRHDT and CDR2 is FYEKMQ (reference sequence). The CDR3, as DNA: TGTGCCAGCAGCTTGGACTCCTACGAGCAGTACTTC. It specifies CASSLDSYEQYF.

V is TRBV7-8 and J is TRBJ1-1, with D unresolved. Germline V gene sequence: CDR1 SGHVS, CDR2 FQNEAQ. This CDR3 comprises 14 residues. Between the trimmed V and J ends, which lost 5 bases and 3 bases, there was a span of 13 bases. The CDR3 nucleotides are TGTGCCAGCAGCGCTCTCCTTCCGGACACTGAAGCTTTCTTT. Its protein is CASSALLPDTEAFF.

The V and J genes are TRBV5-1 and TRBJ1-1; TRBD1 aligns across 7 bases. The CDR3 has 13 amino acids. The germline V gene has CDR1 SGHRS and CDR2 YFSETQ. Germline trimming cut 5 bases from V and 4 bases from J; bases unmatched to any gene: 5. CDR3 residues: CASRFDRATEAFF. The CDR3, as DNA: TGCGCCAGCAGATTCGACAGGGCCACTGAAGCTTTCTTT.

The rearrangement joins TRBV14 to TRBJ2-5; 8 positions agree with TRBD2. CDR1 and CDR2 from the germline V gene are SGHDN and FVKESK. The CDR3 has 16 amino acids. The V and J ends lost 1 base and 1 base, in that order; junction bases with no gene match: 5. CDR3 loop: CASSQVGGGLQETQYF. CDR3 sequence (DNA): TGTGCCAGCAGCCAAGTGGGCGGGGGGCTCCAAGAGACCCAGTACTTC.

Regarding this clone: One end of the junction varies from germline; a read error may be responsible. The DNA of the CDR3 is TGTGCCTGGCTCAGATTGGAAGGACAGGCTGGGGACTTC. This codes for CAWLRLEGQAGDF. This chain joins TRBV30 and TRBJ2-7, with TRBD1 identical over 7 bases. CDR1 GTSNPN and CDR2 SVGIG come from the germline V gene (reference sequence). This CDR3 is 13 amino acids long.

This chain links TRBV11-2 with TRBJ1-2, with 9 positions matching TRBD1. V lost 5 bases and J lost 8; bases outside the gene matches: 12. Germline CDR1 is SGHAT and CDR2 is FQNNGV. This CDR3 contains 15 residues. The CDR3 loop reads CASSPNPQGARGYTF. CDR3 DNA sequence: TGTGCCAGCAGCCCGAACCCACAGGGGGCGAGAGGCTACACCTTC.

The chain uses TRBV13 and TRBJ1-1, with D possibly TRBD1 on 5 matching bases. This CDR3 spans 14 amino acids. V dropped 7 bases and J dropped 3 bases, with 15 bases sitting between them. Germline V gene data show CDR1 as PRHDT and CDR2 as FYEKMQ (reference sequence). The CDR3 bases are TGTGCCAGCACCTTCAGATGGGGGGACACTGAAGCTTTCTTT. Protein sequence: CASTFRWGDTEAFF.

The chain uses TRBV5-6 and TRBJ2-7; D remains unclear. CDR3 length: 13 residues. Germline V gives CDR1 SGHDT, CDR2 YYEEEE. Trimming removed 3 bases at V and 2 bases at J, with 9 bases between. The CDR3 reads CASSWGTTYEQYF. The CDR3 DNA sequence: TGTGCCAGCAGCTGGGGAACTACCTACGAGCAGTACTTC.

The J gene is TRBJ2-7, the V gene TRBV5-5; TRBD1 matches at 7 bases. Germline V gene sequence: CDR1 SGHKS, CDR2 YYEKEE (reference sequence). The CDR3 length is 13 residues. V lost 4 bases and J lost 7; bases outside the gene matches: 8. The CDR3 region has the DNA TGTGCCAGCAGCCTTAGACAGGGTGGGGAGCAGTACTTC. This gives the protein CASSLRQGGEQYF.

The genes are TRBV2 and TRBJ2-7, with TRBD2 matching 8 bases. V lost 2 bases and J lost 3; bases outside the gene matches: 12. CDR1 is SNHLY, CDR2 FYNNEI, per germline. This CDR3 spans 17 amino acids. The CDR3 nucleotides read TGTGCCAGCAGTGAACGGGAGGGGGAGTCCTCACACTACGAGCAGTACTTC. Translation gives CASSEREGESSHYEQYF.

This chain connects TRBV9 to TRBJ2-7, with TRBD2 matching over 14 bases. CDR3 length equals 14 residues. Germline lookup yields CDR1 SGDLS and CDR2 YYNGEE. With 4 bases clipped from V and 6 bases from J, the junction kept 3 bases outside the gene matches. The CDR3 loop is CASSLGLAGGEQYF. CDR3 sequence (DNA): TGTGCCAGCAGCCTAGGACTAGCGGGGGGCGAGCAGTACTTC.

The chain is built from TRBV2 and TRBJ2-3; TRBD2 agrees at 9 bases. V was clipped by 2 bases and J by 2 bases; unmatched bases: 5. This CDR3 is 16 amino acids long. Germline CDR1 reads SNHLY; CDR2 reads FYNNEI. The CDR3 here is CASSELASGDTDTQYF. Here the CDR3 DNA reads TGTGCCAGCAGTGAATTGGCTAGCGGGGACACAGATACGCAGTATTTT.

J is TRBJ1-4 and V is TRBV7-9, with 10 bases lining up with TRBD1. The CDR3 is 17 amino acids. Germline V CDR1 and CDR2: SEHNR, FQNEAQ (reference sequence). The ends lost 4 bases at V and 4 bases at J; junction bases unmatched: 9. CDR3 bases: TGTGCCAGCAGCTCACCGGGACAGGGGTTTTATAATGAAAAACTGTTTTTT. Protein sequence: CASSSPGQGFYNEKLFF.